Below, one T cell receptor beta chain is given with its context. In this sample, this clonotype turned up many times. No antigen is known for it. No base-level quality is on record; no much larger clone is a single base apart. The CDR3 starts with the cysteine, ends with the phenylalanine, and has 14 residues. Of the read, only the CDR3 DNA is kept; its 42 bases are in frame from base 1. V is trimmed back by 5 bases and J by 7 bases, and the junction contains 8 bases that no gene match accounts for. The sample originates from a study of T-cell reconstitution after alpha-beta-depleted transplantation in children (dated by TCRdb to the mid-2010s). For context, the study as a whole: Using TCR repertoire profiling, the study followed T-cell immune reconstitution in a quantitative way in children after TCRalphabeta/CD19-depleted allogeneic hematopoietic cell transplantation.

Points the paper makes about the study in general: Over the following months the frequencies of hyperexpanded clones went down, and after one year T-cell counts and TCRbeta diversity were mostly credited to newly produced T cells. Apparently early alphabetaT-cell count recovery about two months after transplant reportedly relied on only several hundred rapidly expanded clones derived from non-depleted graft cells. The high TCRbeta diversity at day 60 in some patients was ascribed to recipient T cells and intrathymic progenitors that had survived conditioning.

Libraries were prepared through PCR. Sequencing took place on an Illumina HiSeq 2500. TCR libraries were prepared with molecular barcoding, using unique molecular identifiers to normalize TCRbeta repertoire quantification. TCRdb trimmed public reads at Q25 via fastp, called clones via MiXCR and kept in-frame beta chains. Each CDR3 protein appears once, grouped with its most common genes and DNA. The sample table records some 300,000 distinct CDR3 sequences; almost 8% of these occur just once. The biggest ten clones account for approximately 9% of the sample. The treatment or condition label, read with the paper, signifies: allogeneic hematopoietic cell transplantation with graft depleted of TCRalphabeta T cells and CD19 B cells. The children who served as transplant recipients had been given grafts of TCRalphabeta/CD19-depleted allogeneic hematopoietic cells.

This TCR was recovered from a female patient between 2 and 15 years old who had a stem cell transplant for Fanconi anemia, so the T cells may come from the graft donor. The receptor chain draws on TRBV12-3 or TRBV12-4 and TRBJ1-2, with 9 middle bases fitting TRBD1. The source material was peripheral blood, sampled 360 days after TCRalphabeta/CD19-depleted stem cell transplant. This receptor has the CDR3 CASSVTGGASGYTF. The DNA is as follows: TGTGCCAGCAGTGTTACAGGGGGCGCAAGTGGCTACACCTTC.